Below, 26 T cell receptor beta chains from the same sample are listed, as sequenced in a study of OX40 agonist ivuxolimab in advanced cancers. The method behind the library was the immunoSEQ multiplex PCR assay. TCRdb took over this immuneACCESS table, retaining in-frame rearrangements with V and J assigned. Such tables are incomplete; in checked studies, under half of the missing clones stem from an unresolved V gene, and the remainder is unexplained. Counted in this sample were about 94,000 clones; around 86% of them appeared once. Under 0.35% of the sample comes from the top ten. Sequenced material: CD4+ or CD8+ T cells sorted from blood, taken in a trial of the OX40 agonist ivuxolimab. These TCRs come from an adult with an advanced solid tumor such as melanoma, head and neck, liver or kidney cancer.

This chain connects TRBV6-5 to TRBJ2-2; TRBD1 might be the D (5 bases). V gave up 6 bases and J gave up 3 bases, with 11 bases separating them. CDR3 size: 14 residues. The germline gives CDR1 MNHEY, CDR2 SVGAGI. The CDR3 loop reads CASSDRRDTGELFF. As DNA, the CDR3 is TGTGCCAGCAGCGACAGACGCGACACCGGGGAGCTGTTTTTT.

The rearrangement joins TRBV5-1 to TRBJ2-3; D is possibly TRBD2 (6 bases). CDR1 is SGHRS, CDR2 YFSETQ, per germline. The CDR3 runs to 14 residues. The V gene lost 6 bases and the J gene lost 4 bases, with 15 bases spanning the gap. In DNA form, the CDR3 reads TGCGCCAGCATCCGGGCGTCGGGGGCAGATACGCAGTATTTT. Its translation is CASIRASGADTQYF.

The V gene is TRBV7-8, the J gene TRBJ1-2; D gene unclear. CDR3 length: 14 residues. V was shortened by 1 base and J by 7 bases, with 13 bases between the two germline ends. CDR1 and CDR2 (germline): SGHVS, FQNEAQ. The CDR3 bases are TGTGCCAGCAGCTTAGTTCTAGTTGGTACTGGCTACACCTTC. Translated, it gives CASSLVLVGTGYTF. The complete variable domain, with remaining parts taken from reference TRBV7-8 and TRBJ1-2, reads GAGVSQSPRYKVAKRGQDVALRCDPISGHVSLFWYQQALGQGPEFLTYFQNEAQLDKSGLPSDRFFAERPEGSVSTLKIQRTQQEDSAVYLCASSLVLVGTGYTFGSGTRLTVV.

The chain uses TRBV5-4 and TRBJ2-7; TRBD2 might be the D (6 bases). The germline V gene encodes CDR1 SGHNT and CDR2 YYREEE (reference sequence). Trimming pared 0 bases from V and 2 bases from J, leaving 12 bases between. There are 15 residues in the CDR3. CDR3 amino acids: CASSLAGGFTYEQYF. In DNA form, the CDR3 reads TGTGCCAGCAGCTTGGCCGGGGGTTTCACCTACGAGCAGTACTTC.

V usage is TRBV6-1 and J usage is TRBJ2-7; TRBD1 matches at 10 bases. Looked up from germline, CDR1 is MNHNS and CDR2 is SASEGT. The ends lost 5 bases at V and 1 base at J; junction bases unmatched: 5. The CDR3 spans 15 residues. The CDR3 reads CASSNRQGASYEQYF. In DNA form, the CDR3 reads TGTGCCAGCAGTAATCGACAGGGGGCGTCCTACGAGCAGTACTTC.

The chain recombines TRBV6-1 with TRBJ1-4; D unresolved. The V gene lost 7 bases and the J gene lost 0 bases, with 9 bases spanning the gap. CDR1 and CDR2 (germline): MNHNS, SASEGT. This CDR3 is built from 14 residues. The CDR3 is CASMGIATNEKLFF. CDR3 bases: TGTGCCAGCATGGGGATAGCAACTAATGAAAAACTGTTTTTT.

The chain employs TRBV13 and TRBJ1-4; D not certain. This CDR3 spans 14 amino acids. CDR1 PRHDT and CDR2 FYEKMQ come from the germline V gene (reference sequence). Between the trimmed V and J ends, which lost 0 bases and 7 bases, there was a span of 9 bases. In DNA, the CDR3 is TGTGCCAGCAGCTTAGGGGGTAGAGGTGAAAAACTGTTTTTT. Encoded protein: CASSLGGRGEKLFF.

This rearrangement joins TRBV18 to TRBJ2-7; possible D gene TRBD1, 6 bases. The CDR3 spans 16 residues. V shed 5 bases and J shed 2 bases, with 19 bases lying between them. CDR1 and CDR2 from the germline V gene are KGHSH and LQKENI. CDR3 region: CASSYTDSLFTYEQYF. Here the CDR3 DNA reads TGTGCCAGCTCATACACGGACAGTCTCTTTACCTACGAGCAGTACTTC.

This chain joins TRBV27 and TRBJ1-1; TRBD1 is a possible D gene (5 bases). The V and J ends lost 4 bases and 0 bases respectively, with 12 bases between them. This CDR3 contains 15 residues. The V gene's germline CDR1 is MNHEY and CDR2 SMNVEV (reference sequence). This chain's CDR3 is CASSSGPTMNTEAFF. The CDR3 DNA reads TGTGCCAGCAGTTCAGGGCCCACCATGAACACTGAAGCTTTCTTT.

The J gene is TRBJ2-7, the V gene TRBV5-4, with unresolved D. The V end was cut by 3 bases, the J end by 2 bases, with 6 bases between. CDR1 is SGHNT and CDR2 is YYREEE in the germline V gene (reference sequence). The CDR3 is made up of 12 amino acids. The CDR3 DNA reads TGTGCCAGCAGCTGGGATACCTACGAGCAGTACTTC. It yields the protein CASSWDTYEQYF.

This clone was seen a single time. This sequence joins TRBV5-5 and TRBJ1-1; D is perhaps TRBD1 (5 bases). Per germline, CDR1 SGHKS and CDR2 YYEKEE (reference sequence). Trimming took off 5 bases at V and 7 bases at J, with 21 bases between the two ends. The CDR3 extends over 15 amino acids. The CDR3 DNA reads TGTGCCAGCAGTCAAGCGCAGGGAGTCTCCGGTGAAGCTTTCTTT. Residues: CASSQAQGVSGEAFF. The full variable domain, with the rest looked up from reference TRBV5-5 and TRBJ1-1, is DAGVTQSPTHLIKTRGQQVTLRCSPISGHKSVSWYQQVLGQGPQFIFQYYEKEERGRGNFPDRFSARQFPNYSSELNVNALLLGDSALYLCASSQAQGVSGEAFFGQGTRLTVV.

The gene calls are TRBV7-7 and TRBJ2-1; 7 positions match TRBD2. CDR1 SSHAT and CDR2 FNYEAQ come from the germline V gene (reference sequence). CDR3 length: 15 amino acids. With 5 bases clipped from V and 0 bases from J, the junction kept 4 bases outside the gene matches. The CDR3 DNA is TGTGCCAGCAGCCCCTCTAGCGGCTCCTACAATGAGCAGTTCTTC. Translation: CASSPSSGSYNEQFF.

This clone was observed a few times. The rearrangement links TRBV4-1 to TRBJ2-1, with 8 bases that match TRBD2. V was pared by 0 bases and J by 2 bases, with 3 bases of the junction left unmatched. CDR3 length: 16 amino acids. CDR1 is MGHRA and CDR2 is YSYEKL in the germline V gene. CDR3 in DNA: TGCGCCAGCAGCCAAGAAATAGCGGGGACCTACAATGAGCAGTTCTTC. This translates into CASSQEIAGTYNEQFF.

A word on this clone: The CDR3 does not close with the conserved phenylalanine or tryptophan, likely indicating a read error. The DNA is left out, because the CDR3 cannot be placed on it with certainty; the CDR3 is given as TCRdb lists it. The chain links TRBV6-1 to TRBJ2-7; the table names TRBD1, a call not compared with the DNA. Per the germline V gene, CDR1 is MNHNS and CDR2 is SASEGT. The CDR3 is made up of 13 amino acids, end residues included. CDR3: CASTSDFSGTRAI.

The chain couples TRBV6-5 to TRBJ2-2, with a weak D call TRBD1 (6 bases). V lost 2 bases to trimming and J lost 3 bases, with 10 bases between them. In germline, CDR1 is MNHEY, CDR2 SVGAGI. The CDR3 length is 15 residues. The CDR3 nucleotides read TGTGCCAGCAGTTACACCGGACAGTACACCGGGGAGCTGTTTTTT. Residues: CASSYTGQYTGELFF.

V usage is TRBV6-1 and J usage is TRBJ2-2, with TRBD1 matching over 8 bases. The CDR3 runs 14 residues. V lost 3 bases and J lost 4; bases outside the gene matches: 1. The V gene's germline CDR1 is MNHNS and CDR2 SASEGT. CDR3 nucleotide sequence: TGTGCCAGCAGTGACACAGGGGGCACCGGGGAGCTGTTTTTT. Protein sequence: CASSDTGGTGELFF.

V usage is TRBV5-1 and J usage is TRBJ2-2, with a tentative D call TRBD1 (6 bases). This CDR3 has 14 residues. Trimming took off 2 bases at V and 6 bases at J, with 11 bases between the two ends. The germline V gene has CDR1 SGHRS and CDR2 YFSETQ. The CDR3 DNA sequence: TGCGCCAGCAGCTTCAGGACAGTGGCCGGGGAGCTGTTTTTT. Encoded protein: CASSFRTVAGELFF.

The gene calls are TRBV30 and TRBJ2-2; D is uncertain. Trimming removed 0 bases at V and 4 bases at J, with 9 bases between. Germline V gene sequence: CDR1 GTSNPN, CDR2 SVGIG (reference sequence). The CDR3 covers 14 residues. The CDR3 DNA sequence: TGTGCCTGGAGTGTACGGCTGAGCACCGGGGAGCTGTTTTTT. Residues: CAWSVRLSTGELFF.

The gene calls are TRBV5-1 and TRBJ1-2; D remains ambiguous. There are 14 residues in the CDR3. V shed 4 bases and J shed 4 bases, with 14 bases lying between them. Germline loops: CDR1 SGHRS, CDR2 YFSETQ. The CDR3 DNA follows: TGCGCCAGCAGCGGGTCCCAAACCGGCTATGGCTACACCTTC. Translation: CASSGSQTGYGYTF.

J is TRBJ2-3 and V is TRBV19; 10 positions match TRBD2. Germline V gene sequence: CDR1 LNHDA, CDR2 SQIVND (reference sequence). CDR3 length: 17 residues. J was trimmed by 6 bases and V by 7 bases; bases with no gene match: 16. CDR3 in DNA: TGTGCCAGTACCCTTAACCGCCTAGCGGGGGATCGGGATACGCAGTATTTT. The encoded protein is CASTLNRLAGDRDTQYF.

The chain employs TRBV6-6 and TRBJ1-5; no definite D call. Germline CDR1 is MNHNY and CDR2 is SVGAGI (reference sequence). The CDR3 is 11 amino acids. The germline V and J ends were trimmed by 2 bases and 6 bases, with 2 bases remaining between them. CDR3 in amino acids: CASSYPQPQHF. Written as DNA, the CDR3 is TGTGCCAGCAGTTACCCTCAGCCCCAGCATTTT.

The CDR3: CASSLTHTDTQYF. The CDR3 DNA reads TGTGCCAGCAGCTTAACGCACACAGATACGCAGTATTTT. This chain joins TRBV7-3 and TRBJ2-3; no clear D gene. CDR3 size: 13 residues. The germline V gene encodes CDR1 SGHTA and CDR2 FQGTGA. The V end was cut by 0 bases, the J end by 2 bases, with 3 bases between. The variable domain in full, with the rest retrieved from reference TRBV7-3 and TRBJ2-3, is GAGVSQTPSNKVTEKGKYVELRCDPISGHTALYWYRQSLGQGPEFLIYFQGTGAADDSGLPNDRFFAVRPEGSVSTLKIQRTERGDSAVYLCASSLTHTDTQYFGPGTRLTVL.

J is TRBJ2-7 and V is TRBV14, with 11 positions matching TRBD1. Unmatched junction bases numbered 8, after V lost 1 base and J lost 6 bases. This CDR3 region has 16 residues. CDR1 is SGHDN and CDR2 is FVKESK in the germline V gene. The DNA of the CDR3 is TGTGCCAGCAGCCAAGTAGGGCCCGGGACAGGGGGCGAGCAGTACTTC. It is translated as CASSQVGPGTGGEQYF.

The chain recombines TRBV19 with TRBJ2-3; 8 positions agree with TRBD2. V lost 4 bases and J lost 0; bases outside the gene matches: 12. The CDR3 consists of 18 residues. Germline values: CDR1 LNHDA, CDR2 SQIVND (reference sequence). The CDR3 is CASSNTFAGTRSTDTQYF. The CDR3 DNA reads as TGTGCCAGTAGTAACACCTTTGCCGGGACTAGGAGCACAGATACGCAGTATTTT. The variable domain in full, with the rest retrieved from reference TRBV19 and TRBJ2-3, is DGGITQSPKYLFRKEGQNVTLSCEQNLNHDAMYWYRQDPGQGLRLIYYSQIVNDFQKGDIAEGYSVSREKKESFPLTVTSAQKNPTAFYLCASSNTFAGTRSTDTQYFGPGTRLTVL.

The chain uses TRBV11-2 and TRBJ1-3; tentatively, D is TRBD1 (5 bases). CDR3 size: 15 residues. V lost 4 bases to trimming and J lost 2 bases, with 12 bases between them. Per germline, CDR1 SGHAT and CDR2 FQNNGV. Here the CDR3 DNA reads TGTGCCAGCAGCTACCAGGGTTTTGCTGGAAACACCATATATTTT. This codes for CASSYQGFAGNTIYF.

This clone was counted a single time. CDR3 amino acids: CASSSVVSKATYEQYF. DNA for the CDR3: TGTGCCAGCAGCTCAGTGGTCTCAAAGGCCACCTACGAGCAGTACTTC. The chain joins TRBV7-2 to TRBJ2-7; D not resolved. V was clipped by 4 bases and J by 2 bases, with 18 bases between them. The CDR3 runs to 16 residues. Germline CDR1 reads SGHTA; CDR2 reads FQGNSA.